This T cell receptor beta chain appears in the sequencing data of a study of T cell responses to AZD1222 COVID-19 vaccine listed by TCRdb under 2021. A note on the overall study: A total of approximately 230 trial participants underwent TCR sequencing, of whom some 210 received two doses of AZD1222 and some 25 received two doses of the MenACWY control vaccine. Trial participants were enrolled by age into subgroups of 18-55, 56-69 and 70-plus years, and about 150, 27 and 61 TCR-sequenced participants, respectively, were included in these subgroups. General conclusions and limits of the study: Participants were mostly white British, with more females than males. The authors suggested clonal diversity may have been underestimated. The 56-69-year group was small, and its depth increase did not reach significance, likely because of low power. Nearly half of unique spike-specific TCRs reportedly recognized epitopes outside regions mutated in the B.1.351 and B.1.1.7 variants. After two AZD1222 doses, both the breadth and the depth of spike-specific TCRs were significantly higher than at day 0 and than in MenACWY recipients. CD4 TCRs associated with the vaccine covered the entire spike protein, and the dominant responses were in regions 160-218 and 743-854. Conclusions about previously exposed vaccinees are limited because only five or six AZD1222 recipients were SARS-CoV-2 seropositive at baseline. Because no day 14 peak-response samples were available, repertoires were characterized only after the peak T cell response.

The sample's time point label, in plain terms: about 28 days (+/-7) after the second vaccine dose. AZD1222 recipients whose second dose came at about 4 weeks and those whose second dose came at about 12 weeks were combined into one group, since spike-specific TCR depth and breadth did not differ between the two schedules. Vaccinee samples were obtained from the UK trials COV001 and COV002, which included a single-blind randomized controlled phase 2/3 trial of AZD1222 (ChAdOx1 nCoV-19) in healthy adults. For TCRbeta chain sequencing, PBMC samples from trial participants were taken at day 0 and at day 28 after the second dose. The CDR3 regions of human TCRbeta chains were analyzed by immunosequencing. Turning to the authors' computational methods: TCRs in the repertoires were compared against a reference library of SARS-CoV-2-specific TCRs that had been generated with the MIRA antigen-specificity platform. Breadth was defined as the fraction of unique TCRs that were SARS-CoV-2-associated. Depth was defined as the fraction of total T cells that were SARS-CoV-2-associated. Each spike-specific TCR was assigned to its reactive spike region and to a CD4 or CD8 class using the MIRA data. Log10-transformed breadth and depth values were compared by one-way ANOVA with Sidak's multiple comparisons tests. TCRdb took over this immuneACCESS table, retaining in-frame rearrangements with V and J assigned. Such tables are incomplete; in checked studies, under half of the missing clones stem from an unresolved V gene, and the remainder is unexplained. The DNA gave D and trimming, while V, J and clone size come from that table. Here the sample has around 140,000 clones; about nine tenths occur a single time. The top ten constitute approximately 2.1% of the sample.

With regard to this clone: The specificity of this receptor is unknown. Per-base qualities were not stored, and no clone one base away is much larger.

For this chain, trimming is 6 bases at the V end and 1 base at the J end, and the number of junction bases without a gene match is 7. Spanning cysteine to phenylalanine, the CDR3 consists of 15 amino acids. The read is trimmed to its CDR3 DNA, 45 bases read in frame from base 1. The germline V gene (reference sequence) gives CDR1 as SEHNR and CDR2 as FQNEAQ. The clonotype was recovered from an adult who received the AZD1222 COVID-19 vaccine. This receptor chain uses TRBV7-9 and TRBJ1-1, with 8 bases aligning to TRBD1. The sample consisted of peripheral blood, taken 28 days after the second AZD1222 dose. Here is the DNA: TGTGCCAGCAGTCCAGGGGGCGGTCGGAACACTGAAGCTTTCTTT. Protein translation: CASSPGGGRNTEAFF.